One and the same sample provided the 3 T cell receptor beta chains below, sequenced in a study of Graves' ophthalmopathy and Graves' hyperthyroidism. Investigators amplified TCR beta CDR3 regions from RNA transcripts. Investigators did first-round RT-PCR with HTBI primers, then second-round multiplex PCR. In TCRdb, the multiplex PCR reads were re-called with MiXCR into one record per CDR3 protein. The data hold around 400,000 distinct CDR3 sequences, with roughly 18% observed a single time. Specimen: peripheral blood. The receptors were gathered from a woman between 18 and 29 years old with Graves' ophthalmopathy.

This clonotype was observed at least ten times. The chain links TRBV6-4 to TRBJ1-1; maybe TRBD1 (6 bases). This CDR3 comprises 13 residues. Germline V gene lookup returns CDR1 MRHNA and CDR2 SNTAGT. V shed 8 bases and J shed 4 bases, with 14 bases lying between them. The CDR3 bases are TGTGCCAGCGCTATACAGGGAGGCACTGAAGCTTTCTTT. It is translated as CASAIQGGTEAFF.

Notes on this clonotype: Given a much more abundant clone one base away, this may be a read error. The genes are TRBV6-2 or TRBV6-3 and TRBJ2-2, with unresolved D. V shed 7 bases and J shed 4 bases, with 10 bases lying between them. CDR3 size: 13 residues. From germline, CDR1 is MNHEY and CDR2 SVGEGT. The CDR3 bases are TGTGCCAGCATTGGGTACGGCACCGGGGAGCTGTTTTTT. It specifies CASIGYGTGELFF.

This clonotype showed up many times. This rearrangement joins TRBV6-1 to TRBJ2-7, with D possibly TRBD2 on 6 matching bases. Trimming shortened V by 6 bases and J by 7 bases, and 19 bases separated the two germline ends. Germline V gives CDR1 MNHNS, CDR2 SASEGT. The CDR3 is made up of 14 amino acids. This chain's CDR3 is CASSPAGGSEEQYF. CDR3 DNA: TGTGCCAGCAGCCCAGCCGGGGGTTCGGAGGAGCAGTACTTC.